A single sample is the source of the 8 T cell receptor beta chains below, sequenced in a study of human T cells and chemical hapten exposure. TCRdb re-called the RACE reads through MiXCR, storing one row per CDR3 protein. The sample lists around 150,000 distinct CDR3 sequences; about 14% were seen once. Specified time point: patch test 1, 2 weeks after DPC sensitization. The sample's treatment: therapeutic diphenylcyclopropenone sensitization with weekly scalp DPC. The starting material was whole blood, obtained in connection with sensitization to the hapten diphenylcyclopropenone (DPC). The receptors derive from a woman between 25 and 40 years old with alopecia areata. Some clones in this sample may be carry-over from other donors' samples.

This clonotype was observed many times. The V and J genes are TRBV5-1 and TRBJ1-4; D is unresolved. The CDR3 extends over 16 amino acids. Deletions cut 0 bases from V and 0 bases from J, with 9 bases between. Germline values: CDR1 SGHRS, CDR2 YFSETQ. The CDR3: CASSLDPIATNEKLFF. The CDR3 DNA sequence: TGCGCCAGCAGCTTGGACCCGATTGCAACTAATGAAAAACTGTTTTTT.

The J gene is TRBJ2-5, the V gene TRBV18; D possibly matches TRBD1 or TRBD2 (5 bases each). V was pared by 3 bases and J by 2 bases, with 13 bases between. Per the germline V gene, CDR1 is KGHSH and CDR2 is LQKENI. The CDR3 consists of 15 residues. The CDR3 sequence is CASSPQGERQETQYF. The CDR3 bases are TGTGCCAGCTCACCGCAGGGAGAGAGACAAGAGACCCAGTACTTC.

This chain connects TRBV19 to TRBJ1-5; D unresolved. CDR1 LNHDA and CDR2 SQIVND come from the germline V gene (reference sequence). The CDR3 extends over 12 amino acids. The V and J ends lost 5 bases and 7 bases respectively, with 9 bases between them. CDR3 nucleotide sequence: TGTGCCAGTAGTGCCTATCCCCAGCCCCAGCATTTT. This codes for CASSAYPQPQHF.

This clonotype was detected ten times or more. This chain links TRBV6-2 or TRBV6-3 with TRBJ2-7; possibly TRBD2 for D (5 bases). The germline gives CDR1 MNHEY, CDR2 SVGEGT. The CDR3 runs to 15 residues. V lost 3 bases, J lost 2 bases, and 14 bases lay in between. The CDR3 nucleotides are TGTGCCAGCAGTTATGGGCGAAGAGGGACCTACGAGCAGTACTTC. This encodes CASSYGRRGTYEQYF.

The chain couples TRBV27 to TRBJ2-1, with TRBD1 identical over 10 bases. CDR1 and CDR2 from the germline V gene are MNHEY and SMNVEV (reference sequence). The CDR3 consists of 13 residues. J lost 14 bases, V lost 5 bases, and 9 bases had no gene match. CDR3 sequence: CASSPTGQGPKFF. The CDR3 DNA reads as TGTGCCAGCAGTCCGACGGGACAGGGGCCAAAGTTCTTC.

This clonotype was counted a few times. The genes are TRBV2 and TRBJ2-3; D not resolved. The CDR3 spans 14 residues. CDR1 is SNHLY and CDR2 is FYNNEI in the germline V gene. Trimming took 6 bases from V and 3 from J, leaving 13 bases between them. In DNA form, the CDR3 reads TGTGCCAGCAGGGTAGGACGTCGTACAGATACGCAGTATTTT. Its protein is CASRVGRRTDTQYF.

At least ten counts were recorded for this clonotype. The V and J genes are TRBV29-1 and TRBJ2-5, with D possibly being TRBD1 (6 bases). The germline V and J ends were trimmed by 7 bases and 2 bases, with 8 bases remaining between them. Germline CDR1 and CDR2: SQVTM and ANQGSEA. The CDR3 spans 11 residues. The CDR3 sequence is CSGGQQETQYF. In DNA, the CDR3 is TGCAGCGGTGGACAGCAAGAGACCCAGTACTTC.

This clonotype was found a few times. As DNA, the CDR3 is TGTGCCAGCAGCCCTGAGGGGAGCTCTGGAAACACCATATATTTT. Its protein product is CASSPEGSSGNTIYF. The genes are TRBV7-9 and TRBJ1-3; TRBD1 might be the D (5 bases). Trimming stripped 5 bases from V and 0 bases from J, with 11 bases between. The V gene's germline CDR1 is SEHNR and CDR2 FQNEAQ (reference sequence). The CDR3 is 15 residues long.